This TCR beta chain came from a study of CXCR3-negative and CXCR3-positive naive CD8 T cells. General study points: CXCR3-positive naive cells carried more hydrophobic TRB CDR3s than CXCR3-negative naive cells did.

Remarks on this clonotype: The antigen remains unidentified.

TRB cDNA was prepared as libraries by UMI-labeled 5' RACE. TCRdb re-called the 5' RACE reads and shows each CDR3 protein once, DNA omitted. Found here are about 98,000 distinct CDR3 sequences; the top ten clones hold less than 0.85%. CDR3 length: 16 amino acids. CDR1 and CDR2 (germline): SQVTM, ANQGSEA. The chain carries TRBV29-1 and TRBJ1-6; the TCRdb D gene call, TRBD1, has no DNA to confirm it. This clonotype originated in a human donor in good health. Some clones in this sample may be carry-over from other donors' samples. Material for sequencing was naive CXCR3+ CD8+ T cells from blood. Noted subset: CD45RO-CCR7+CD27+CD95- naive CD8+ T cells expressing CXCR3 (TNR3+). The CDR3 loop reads CSVEDLRGQGYSPLHF.